This TCR beta chain derives from a study of blood T cells in healthy people across ages. The table lists this clonotype with a few counts. Its target is not known. Through a sample-barcoded 5' primer and a J-beta primer mix, a second PCR was run for roughly 7 to 11 cycles. TCRdb re-analysed the 5' RACE reads in MiXCR, keeping a single row per CDR3 protein. Among hundreds of thousands of distinct CDR3 sequences listed, about 30% were seen once. Study-level findings and limits: TCR beta diversity per million T cells fell roughly linearly with age.

CDR1 SGHRS and CDR2 YFSETQ come from the germline V gene. The CDR3 runs to 18 residues. The V and J ends lost 2 bases and 0 bases respectively, with 18 bases between them. Sequenced sample: blood. The chain joins TRBV5-1 to TRBJ1-5, with D perhaps matching TRBD1 (5 bases). The sequence was obtained from a woman of 80 years or more in good health. This CDR3 is CASSLGPPGTDSNQPQHF. The CDR3 DNA reads as TGCGCCAGCAGCTTAGGCCCCCCCGGGACCGATAGCAATCAGCCCCAGCATTTT. Based on the CDR3 plus reference TRBV5-1 and TRBJ1-5, the full variable domain is KAGVTQTPRYLIKTRGQQVTLSCSPISGHRSVSWYQQTPGQGLQFLFEYFSETQRNKGNFPGRFSGRQFSNSRSEMNVSTLELGDSALYLCASSLGPPGTDSNQPQHFGDGTRLSIL.